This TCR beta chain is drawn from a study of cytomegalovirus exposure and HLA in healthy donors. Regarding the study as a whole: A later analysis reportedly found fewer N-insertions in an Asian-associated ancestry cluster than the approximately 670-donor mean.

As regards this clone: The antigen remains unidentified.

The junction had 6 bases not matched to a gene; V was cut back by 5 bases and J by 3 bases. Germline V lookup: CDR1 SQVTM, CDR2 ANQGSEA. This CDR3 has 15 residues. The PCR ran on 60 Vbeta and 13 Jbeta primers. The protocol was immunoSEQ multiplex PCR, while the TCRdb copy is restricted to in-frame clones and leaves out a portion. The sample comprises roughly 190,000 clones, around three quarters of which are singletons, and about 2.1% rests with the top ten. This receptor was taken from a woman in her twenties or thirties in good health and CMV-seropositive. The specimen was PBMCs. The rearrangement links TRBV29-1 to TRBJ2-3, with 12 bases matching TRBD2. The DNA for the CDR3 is TGCAGCGTTTTGTTGACTAGCGGGAGAACAGATACGCAGTATTTT. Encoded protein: CSVLLTSGRTDTQYF.